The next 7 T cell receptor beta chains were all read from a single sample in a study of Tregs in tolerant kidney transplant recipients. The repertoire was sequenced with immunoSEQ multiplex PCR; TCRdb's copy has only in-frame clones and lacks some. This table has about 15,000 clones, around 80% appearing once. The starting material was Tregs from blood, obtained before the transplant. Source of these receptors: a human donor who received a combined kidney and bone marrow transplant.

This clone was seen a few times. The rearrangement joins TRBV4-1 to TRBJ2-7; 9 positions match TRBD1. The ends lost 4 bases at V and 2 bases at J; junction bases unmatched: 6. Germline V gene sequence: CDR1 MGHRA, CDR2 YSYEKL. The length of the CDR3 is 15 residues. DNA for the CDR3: TGCGCCAGCAGCCCCGAGACAGGGGGAGCCTACGAGCAGTACTTC. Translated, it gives CASSPETGGAYEQYF.

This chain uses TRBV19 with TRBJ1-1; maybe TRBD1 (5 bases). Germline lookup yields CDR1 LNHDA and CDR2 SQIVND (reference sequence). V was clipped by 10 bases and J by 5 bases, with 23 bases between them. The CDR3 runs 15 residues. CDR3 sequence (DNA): TGTGCCACGAGAGGAGGGACCGGTCAATGGACTGAAGCTTTCTTT. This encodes CATRGGTGQWTEAFF.

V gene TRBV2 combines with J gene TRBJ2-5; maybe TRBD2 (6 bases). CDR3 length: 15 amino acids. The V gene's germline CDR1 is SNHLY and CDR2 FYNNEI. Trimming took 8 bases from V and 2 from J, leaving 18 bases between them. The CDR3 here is CASLLAPTTQETQYF. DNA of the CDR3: TGTGCCAGCCTACTAGCACCAACAACTCAAGAGACCCAGTACTTC.

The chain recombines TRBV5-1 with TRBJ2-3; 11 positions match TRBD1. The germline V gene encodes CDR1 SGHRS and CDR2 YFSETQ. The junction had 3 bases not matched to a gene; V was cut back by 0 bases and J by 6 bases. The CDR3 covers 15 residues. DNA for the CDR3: TGCGCCAGCAGCTTGGATGGGACAGGGGGGGATACGCAGTATTTT. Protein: CASSLDGTGGDTQYF.

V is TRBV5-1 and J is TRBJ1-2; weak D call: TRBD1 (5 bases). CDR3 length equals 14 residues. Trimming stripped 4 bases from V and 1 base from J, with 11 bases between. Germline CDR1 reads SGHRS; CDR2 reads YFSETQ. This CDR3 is CASSAVRVNYGYTF. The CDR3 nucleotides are TGCGCCAGCAGCGCGGTCAGGGTTAACTATGGCTACACCTTC. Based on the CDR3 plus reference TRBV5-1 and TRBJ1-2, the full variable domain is KAGVTQTPRYLIKTRGQQVTLSCSPISGHRSVSWYQQTPGQGLQFLFEYFSETQRNKGNFPGRFSGRQFSNSRSEMNVSTLELGDSALYLCASSAVRVNYGYTFGSGTRLTVV.

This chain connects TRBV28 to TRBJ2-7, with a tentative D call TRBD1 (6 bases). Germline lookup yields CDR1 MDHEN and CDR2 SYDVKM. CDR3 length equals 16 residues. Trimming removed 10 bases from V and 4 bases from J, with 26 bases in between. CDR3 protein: CATLGAAGADLYEQYF. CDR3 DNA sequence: TGTGCCACCCTGGGGGCCGCCGGGGCCGATCTTTACGAGCAGTACTTC.

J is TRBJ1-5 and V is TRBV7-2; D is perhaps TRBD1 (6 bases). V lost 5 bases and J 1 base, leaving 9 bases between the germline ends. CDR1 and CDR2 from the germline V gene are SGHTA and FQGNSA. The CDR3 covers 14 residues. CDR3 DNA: TGTGCCAGCAGCCCCAGGGGAAGCAATCAGCCCCAGCATTTT. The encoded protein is CASSPRGSNQPQHF.